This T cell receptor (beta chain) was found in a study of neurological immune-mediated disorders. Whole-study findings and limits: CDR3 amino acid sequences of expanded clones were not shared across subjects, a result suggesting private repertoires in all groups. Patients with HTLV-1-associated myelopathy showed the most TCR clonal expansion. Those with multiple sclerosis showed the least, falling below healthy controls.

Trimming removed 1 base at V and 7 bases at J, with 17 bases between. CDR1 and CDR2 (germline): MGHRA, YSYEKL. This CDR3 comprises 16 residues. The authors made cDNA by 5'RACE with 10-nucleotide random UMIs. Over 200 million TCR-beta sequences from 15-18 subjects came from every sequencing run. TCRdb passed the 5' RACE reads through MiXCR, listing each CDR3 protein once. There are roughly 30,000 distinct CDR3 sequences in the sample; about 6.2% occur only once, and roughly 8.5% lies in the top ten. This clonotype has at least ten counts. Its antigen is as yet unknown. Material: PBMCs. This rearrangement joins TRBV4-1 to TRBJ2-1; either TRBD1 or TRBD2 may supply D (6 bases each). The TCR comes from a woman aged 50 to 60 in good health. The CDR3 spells CASSQGVGGLGNEQFF. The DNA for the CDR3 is TGCGCCAGCAGCCAAGGTGTGGGGGGCCTAGGAAATGAGCAGTTCTTC.